This TCR beta chain is drawn from a study of T cells in Graves' hyperthyroidism and ophthalmopathy. Study results and caveats: Blood also held most thyroid clonotypes expanded beyond 0.001.

Each diagnosis drew on symptoms, thyroxine, TRAb, thyroid ultrasound and orbital computed tomography findings. The PBMCs were sourced from fresh peripheral blood (about 9.6 ml). There were TCR beta CDR3 regions amplified from RNA transcripts. A set of HTBI primers served as the primers for a first-round RT-PCR of the TCR CDR3. TCRdb processed the multiplex PCR reads anew with MiXCR; each CDR3 protein has one entry. Here the sample spans about 360,000 distinct CDR3 sequences, roughly an eighth being singletons. The V gene end was trimmed by 4 bases and the J gene end by 3 bases; junction bases not matched to a gene: 14. This CDR3 is 17 amino acids long. CDR1 and CDR2 (germline): SGHTA, FQGNSA. This clonotype was counted many times. Its antigen is currently unknown.

This chain joins TRBV7-2 and TRBJ2-7; 8 nucleotides align to TRBD1. The receptor comes from a woman younger than 30 with Graves' hyperthyroidism. The sequenced material came from blood. The chain's CDR3 is CASSSTKPGQVIYEQYF. The CDR3 DNA sequence: TGTGCCAGCAGCTCGACGAAACCGGGACAGGTTATCTACGAGCAGTACTTC.